The TCR beta chain under discussion was sequenced for a study of shared clonotypes between healthy human individuals. Study observations and caveats: Sharing across four donors was highest in naive CD4 (around 5%) and lowest in memory CD8 (approximately 0.4%).

Germline-derived CDR1 and CDR2 are SGHAT and FQNNGV. This CDR3 has 14 amino acids. TCRdb's table, derived via immunoSEQ multiplex PCR, lists solely in-frame clones and lacks some. The table shows about 180,000 clones, with 90% to 95% occurring only once. Remarks on this clone: Its matching antigen is unknown.

The sequencing sample was made of naive CD4+ T cells sorted from blood. Subset given: CD45RA+ positively selected. This sequence was found in a woman in her thirties in good health. This chain uses TRBV11-2 with TRBJ2-5; D is possibly TRBD1 (6 bases). Near its end, the DNA agrees better with TRBJ2-7, so the J call may be wrong. CDR3 nucleotides: TGTGCCAGCAGCTCGGCAGGGGACGCCTACGAGCAGTACTTC. Its protein product is CASSSAGDAYEQYF.